Below, 7 T cell receptor beta chains from the same sample are listed, as sequenced in a study of cytomegalovirus exposure and HLA in healthy donors. The PCR contained 60 Vbeta and 13 Jbeta primers. Clones were read by immunoSEQ multiplex PCR, and TCRdb kept only the in-frame ones, dropping some. The sample lists about 100,000 clones, roughly 78% seen once, with just over 0.75% in the top ten. Sequencing was carried out using PBMCs. These receptor sequences come from a woman aged 55-69 years in good health and CMV-seronegative.

This rearrangement joins TRBV2 to TRBJ1-1, with a tentative D call TRBD1 (6 bases). V lost 9 bases and J lost 6, with 11 bases in between. The CDR3 runs 11 residues. The V gene's germline CDR1 is SNHLY and CDR2 FYNNEI. As DNA, the CDR3 is TGTGCCAGAAAAGAGGGGGCTGAAGCTTTCTTT. This sequence encodes CARKEGAEAFF.

CDR3 loop: CATSAGLADQETQYF. Here the CDR3 DNA reads TGTGCCACCAGCGCGGGACTAGCGGACCAAGAGACCCAGTACTTC. This chain links TRBV15 with TRBJ2-5, with 11 bases fitting TRBD2. CDR1 is LNHNV, CDR2 YYDKDF, per germline (reference sequence). This CDR3 has 15 residues. Trimming at V came to 5 bases and at J to 0 bases, leaving 2 bases not matched to a gene.

The rearrangement links TRBV28 to TRBJ2-1; the match to TRBD2 covers 9 bases. The CDR3 runs to 15 residues. The J segment lost 7 bases and the V segment lost 7 bases, leaving 11 bases of the junction unmatched. Germline CDR1 reads MDHEN; CDR2 reads SYDVKM. CDR3 coding DNA: TGTGCCAGCACTCCGGGACTAGCTATCGGTAATGAGCAGTTCTTC. Protein sequence: CASTPGLAIGNEQFF.

This sequence joins TRBV27 and TRBJ1-1; 11 bases map to TRBD1. Germline V gives CDR1 MNHEY, CDR2 SMNVEV (reference sequence). CDR3 length: 15 amino acids. Trimming at V came to 2 bases and at J to 10 bases, leaving 9 bases not matched to a gene. This CDR3 is CASSLGTGGVFLAFF. The DNA of the CDR3 is TGTGCCAGCAGTTTAGGGACAGGGGGGGTCTTTCTAGCTTTCTTT.

The chain uses TRBV19 and TRBJ1-1; the D gene is possibly TRBD1 (5 bases). V was pared by 1 base and J by 5 bases, with 14 bases between. Per germline, CDR1 LNHDA and CDR2 SQIVND (reference sequence). This CDR3 has 15 amino acids. In DNA form, the CDR3 reads TGTGCCAGTAGTATAGTCGCAGGGCAGAGGACTGAAGCTTTCTTT. This sequence encodes CASSIVAGQRTEAFF.

V is TRBV5-6 and J is TRBJ2-7; weak D call: TRBD1 (6 bases). The germline V gene has CDR1 SGHDT and CDR2 YYEEEE. The CDR3 has 14 amino acids. V was trimmed by 4 bases and J by 3 bases, leaving 14 bases between them. Here the CDR3 reads CASSLRDNLYEQYF. The CDR3 region has the DNA TGTGCCAGCAGCCTGAGGGACAACCTCTACGAGCAGTACTTC. The full variable domain, completed using reference TRBV5-6 and TRBJ2-7, is DAGVTQSPTHLIKTRGQQVTLRCSPKSGHDTVSWYQQALGQGPQFIFQYYEEEERQRGNFPDRFSGHQFPNYSSELNVNALLLGDSALYLCASSLRDNLYEQYFGPGTRLTVT.

The chain employs TRBV5-5 and TRBJ1-5, with TRBD1 matching over 7 bases. The CDR3 is 14 amino acids. Germline V CDR1 and CDR2: SGHKS, YYEKEE (reference sequence). Trimming at V came to 0 bases and at J to 6 bases, leaving 3 bases not matched to a gene. The CDR3 region is CASSLATGTQPQHF. The CDR3 DNA reads TGTGCCAGCAGCTTGGCGACAGGGACTCAGCCCCAGCATTTT.